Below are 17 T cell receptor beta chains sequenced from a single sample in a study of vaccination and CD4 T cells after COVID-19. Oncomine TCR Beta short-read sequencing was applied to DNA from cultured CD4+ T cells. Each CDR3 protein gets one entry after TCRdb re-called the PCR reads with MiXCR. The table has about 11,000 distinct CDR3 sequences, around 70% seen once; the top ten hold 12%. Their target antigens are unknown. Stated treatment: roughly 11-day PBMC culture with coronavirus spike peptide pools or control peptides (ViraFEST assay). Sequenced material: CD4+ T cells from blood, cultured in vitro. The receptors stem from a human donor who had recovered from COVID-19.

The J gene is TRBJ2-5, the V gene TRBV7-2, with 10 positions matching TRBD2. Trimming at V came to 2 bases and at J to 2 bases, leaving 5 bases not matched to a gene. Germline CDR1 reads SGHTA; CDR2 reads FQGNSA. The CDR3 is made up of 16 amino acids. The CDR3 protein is CASSLSTSGPQETQYF. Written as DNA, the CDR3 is TGTGCCAGCAGCTTATCGACTAGCGGGCCTCAAGAGACCCAGTACTTC.

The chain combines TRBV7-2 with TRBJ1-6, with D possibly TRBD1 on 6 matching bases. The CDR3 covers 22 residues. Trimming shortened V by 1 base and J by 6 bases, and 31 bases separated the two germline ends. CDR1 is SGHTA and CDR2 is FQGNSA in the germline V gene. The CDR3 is CASSLGRAGGPPTHGTNSPLHF. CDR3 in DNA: TGTGCCAGCAGCTTAGGAAGGGCGGGGGGCCCACCTACCCACGGCACTAATTCACCCCTCCACTTT.

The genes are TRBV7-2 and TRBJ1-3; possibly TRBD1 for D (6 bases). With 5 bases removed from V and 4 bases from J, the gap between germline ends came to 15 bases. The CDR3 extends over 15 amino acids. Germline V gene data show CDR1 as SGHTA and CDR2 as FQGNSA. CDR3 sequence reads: CASSLDRSGGNTIYF. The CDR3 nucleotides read TGTGCCAGCAGCCTCGACAGGTCGGGGGGAAACACCATATATTTT.

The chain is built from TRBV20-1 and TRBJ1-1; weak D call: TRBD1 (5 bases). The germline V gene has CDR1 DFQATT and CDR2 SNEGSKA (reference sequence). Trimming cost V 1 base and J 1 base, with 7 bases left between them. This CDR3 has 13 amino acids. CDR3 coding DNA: TGCAGTGCTAGAGCGACAGCGAACACTGAAGCTTTCTTT. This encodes CSARATANTEAFF.

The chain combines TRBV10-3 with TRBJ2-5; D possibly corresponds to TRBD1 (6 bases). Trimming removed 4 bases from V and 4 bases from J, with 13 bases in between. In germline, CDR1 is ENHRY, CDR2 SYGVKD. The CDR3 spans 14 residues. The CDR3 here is CAISATGSAETQYF. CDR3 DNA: TGTGCCATCAGTGCAACAGGGTCGGCAGAGACCCAGTACTTC.

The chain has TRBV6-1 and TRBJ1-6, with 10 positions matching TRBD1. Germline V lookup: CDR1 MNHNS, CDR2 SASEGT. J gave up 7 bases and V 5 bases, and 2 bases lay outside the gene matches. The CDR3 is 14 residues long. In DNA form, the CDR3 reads TGTGCCAGCAGTCCGACAGGGGGCAATTCACCCCTCCACTTT. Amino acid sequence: CASSPTGGNSPLHF.

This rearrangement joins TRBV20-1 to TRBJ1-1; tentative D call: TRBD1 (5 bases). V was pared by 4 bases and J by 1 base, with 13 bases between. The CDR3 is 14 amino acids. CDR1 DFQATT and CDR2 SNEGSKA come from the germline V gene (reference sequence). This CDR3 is CSATPMGPNTEAFF. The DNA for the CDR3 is TGCAGTGCTACCCCTATGGGACCGAACACTGAAGCTTTCTTT.

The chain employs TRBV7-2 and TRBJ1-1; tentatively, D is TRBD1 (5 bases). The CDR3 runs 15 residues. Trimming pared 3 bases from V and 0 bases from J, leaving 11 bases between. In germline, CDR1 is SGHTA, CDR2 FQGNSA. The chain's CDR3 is CASSFRRGMNTEAFF. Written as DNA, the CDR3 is TGTGCCAGCAGCTTCAGGAGGGGAATGAACACTGAAGCTTTCTTT.

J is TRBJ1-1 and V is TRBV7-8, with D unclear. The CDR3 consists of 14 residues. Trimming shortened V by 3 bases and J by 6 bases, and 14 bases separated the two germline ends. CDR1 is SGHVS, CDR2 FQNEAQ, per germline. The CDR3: CASSFGRRLAEAFF. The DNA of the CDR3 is TGTGCCAGCAGCTTCGGCAGGAGGTTGGCTGAAGCTTTCTTT.

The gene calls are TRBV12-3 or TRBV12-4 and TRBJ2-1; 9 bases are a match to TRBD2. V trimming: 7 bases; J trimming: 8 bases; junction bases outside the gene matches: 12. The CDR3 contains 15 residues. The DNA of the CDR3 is TGTGCCAGCATGGGCGGGGCGGGAGGGCCCGATGAGCAGTTCTTC. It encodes CASMGGAGGPDEQFF.

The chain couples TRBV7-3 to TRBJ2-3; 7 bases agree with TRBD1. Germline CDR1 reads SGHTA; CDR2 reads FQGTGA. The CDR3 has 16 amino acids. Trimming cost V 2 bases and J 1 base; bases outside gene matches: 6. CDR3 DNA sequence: TGTGCCAGCAGCTTAGGGGGAGACAGGGGCACAGATACGCAGTATTTT. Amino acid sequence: CASSLGGDRGTDTQYF.

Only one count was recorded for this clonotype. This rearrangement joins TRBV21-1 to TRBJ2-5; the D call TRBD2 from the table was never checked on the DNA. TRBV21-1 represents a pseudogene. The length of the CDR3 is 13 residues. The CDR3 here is CASSKGRQETQYF. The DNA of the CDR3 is TGTGCCAGCAGCAAAGGGAGGCAAGAGACCCAGTACTTC.

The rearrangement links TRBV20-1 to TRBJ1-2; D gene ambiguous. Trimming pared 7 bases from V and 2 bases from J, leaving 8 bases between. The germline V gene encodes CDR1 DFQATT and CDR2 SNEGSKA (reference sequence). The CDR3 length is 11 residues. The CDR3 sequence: CSGQKNYGYTF. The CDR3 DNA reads TGCAGTGGGCAAAAGAACTATGGCTACACCTTC.

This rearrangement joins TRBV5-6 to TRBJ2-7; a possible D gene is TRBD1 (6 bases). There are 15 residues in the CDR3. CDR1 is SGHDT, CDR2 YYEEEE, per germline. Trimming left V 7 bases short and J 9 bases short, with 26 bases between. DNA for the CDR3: TGTGCCAGCCAACCAGGGGCGGGCTCGAGAGGTGGGCAGTACTTC. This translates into CASQPGAGSRGGQYF.

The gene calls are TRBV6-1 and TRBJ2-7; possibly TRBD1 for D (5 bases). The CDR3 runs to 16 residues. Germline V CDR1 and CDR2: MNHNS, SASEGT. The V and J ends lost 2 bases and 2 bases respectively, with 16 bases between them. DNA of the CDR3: TGTGCCAGCAGTGAAAAGCAGGGCCCAGATCCCTACGAGCAGTACTTC. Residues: CASSEKQGPDPYEQYF.

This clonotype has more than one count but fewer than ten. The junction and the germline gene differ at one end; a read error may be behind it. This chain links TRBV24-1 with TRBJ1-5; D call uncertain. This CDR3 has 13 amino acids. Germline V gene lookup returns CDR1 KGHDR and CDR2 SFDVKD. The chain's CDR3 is CATSGDSNQPQHF. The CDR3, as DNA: TGTGCCACGAGTGGGGATAGCAATCAGCCCCAGCATTTT.

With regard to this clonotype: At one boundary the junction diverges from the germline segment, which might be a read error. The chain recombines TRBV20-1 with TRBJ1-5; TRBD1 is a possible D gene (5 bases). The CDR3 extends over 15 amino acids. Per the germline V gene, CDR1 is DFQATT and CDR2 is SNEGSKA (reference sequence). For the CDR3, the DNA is TGCAGTGCTAGAGAACCGGGACGGGATAATCAGCCCCAACATTTT. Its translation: CSAREPGRDNQPQHF.